The sequence of this T cell receptor beta chain was determined in a study of patients and donors after allogeneic stem cell transplantation. Using its own MiXCR run on the RT-PCR reads, TCRdb lists one record per CDR3 protein. This table holds tens of thousands of distinct CDR3 sequences, about 5% found once. V lost 4 bases, J lost 4 bases, and 17 bases lay in between. Germline V CDR1 and CDR2: DFQATT, SNEGSKA (reference sequence). The CDR3 contains 15 residues. At least ten counts were recorded for this clonotype. The TCR originated in a human donor who was either an allogeneic HSCT recipient or a stem cell or donor lymphocyte infusion donor (not recorded which). It is not recorded whose cells these are; they may come from a transplant donor. Sequenced: blood, either unsorted or a sorted T cell fraction (not recorded which). The chain joins TRBV20-1 to TRBJ2-1; D might be TRBD2 (6 bases). The CDR3 loop is CSATETSSFYNEQFF. The DNA of the CDR3 is TGCAGTGCTACCGAGACTAGTTCTTTTTACAATGAGCAGTTCTTC.